The 16 T cell receptor beta chains below all came from one sample that was sequenced in a study of vaccination and CD4 T cells after COVID-19. Cultured CD4+ T cell DNA underwent sequencing with the Oncomine TCR Beta short-read assay. Using its own MiXCR run on the PCR reads, TCRdb lists one record per CDR3 protein. The sample has roughly 15,000 distinct CDR3 sequences, over 50% seen once; the top ten hold approximately 9.9%. Described treatment: roughly ten-day PBMC culture with coronavirus spike peptide pools or control peptides (ViraFEST assay). Their antigens are not known. Sequenced: CD4+ T cells from blood, cultured in vitro. Receptors were obtained from a human donor who had recovered from COVID-19.

The table lists this clonotype with a few counts. The CDR3 sequence: CSAPYLGDQPQHF. The CDR3 DNA sequence: TGCAGTGCCCCCTACTTGGGGGATCAGCCCCAGCATTTT. The chain joins TRBV20-1 to TRBJ1-5, with D possibly TRBD1 on 5 matching bases. Trimming removed 6 bases at V and 5 bases at J, with 14 bases between. Looked up from germline, CDR1 is DFQATT and CDR2 is SNEGSKA (reference sequence). CDR3 length: 13 residues.

This chain uses TRBV6-2 or TRBV6-3 with TRBJ2-7; D is perhaps TRBD1 (6 bases). CDR3 size: 13 residues. Germline V gene sequence: CDR1 MNHEY, CDR2 SVGEGT. Trimming removed 6 bases at V and 5 bases at J, with 14 bases between. The CDR3 sequence is CASRPTGPHEQYF. The DNA of the CDR3 is TGTGCCAGCAGACCAACAGGGCCCCACGAGCAGTACTTC.

V is TRBV7-3 and J is TRBJ1-2, with 7 bases identical to TRBD1. V shed 5 bases and J 7 bases; nucleotides not matched to a gene: 10. CDR3 length: 14 amino acids. CDR1 and CDR2 from the germline V gene are SGHTA and FQGTGA. This CDR3 is CASSPSTGTSGYTF. The CDR3, as DNA: TGTGCCAGCAGCCCCTCGACAGGGACCAGTGGCTACACCTTC.

This clonotype showed up just a few times. This sequence joins TRBV20-1 and TRBJ1-2; D not certain. The germline V and J ends were trimmed by 2 bases and 2 bases, with 6 bases remaining between them. Germline CDR1 and CDR2: DFQATT and SNEGSKA (reference sequence). This CDR3 comprises 12 residues. This chain's CDR3 is CSARISNYGYTF. The CDR3 DNA sequence: TGCAGTGCTAGAATCTCAAACTATGGCTACACCTTC.

The V gene is TRBV7-6, the J gene TRBJ1-5, with 9 bases identical to TRBD1. Per germline, CDR1 SGHVS and CDR2 FNYEAQ. CDR3 length equals 14 residues. V lost 4 bases, J lost 7 bases, and 5 bases stayed unmatched. The CDR3 here is CASSSGTGPQPQHF. As DNA, the CDR3 is TGTGCCAGCAGCTCCGGGACAGGGCCCCAGCCCCAGCATTTT.

The genes are TRBV2 and TRBJ1-3, with 8 bases aligning to TRBD1. Germline CDR1 reads SNHLY; CDR2 reads FYNNEI. CDR3 length equals 13 residues. With 8 bases clipped from V and 0 bases from J, the junction kept 0 bases outside the gene matches. The CDR3 DNA reads as TGTGCCAGCGGACAGGGCTCTGGAAACACCATATATTTT. The encoded protein is CASGQGSGNTIYF.

This sequence joins TRBV10-3 and TRBJ2-7; weak D call: TRBD1 (6 bases). The V gene lost 4 bases and the J gene lost 1 base, with 8 bases spanning the gap. CDR3 size: 13 residues. Germline-derived CDR1 and CDR2 are ENHRY and SYGVKD. The CDR3 nucleotides read TGTGCCATCAGTGGGACAGAATCCTACGAGCAGTACTTC. It yields the protein CAISGTESYEQYF.

This clonotype turned up a few times. This chain uses TRBV20-1 with TRBJ2-2; no clear D. The CDR3 runs to 14 residues. V gave up 3 bases and J gave up 6 bases, with 14 bases separating them. Germline V gene sequence: CDR1 DFQATT, CDR2 SNEGSKA (reference sequence). CDR3 residues: CSASLAEISGELFF. CDR3 DNA sequence: TGCAGTGCTAGCCTCGCGGAGATCTCCGGGGAGCTGTTTTTT.

The chain joins TRBV7-9 to TRBJ1-2; no clear D gene. This CDR3 is built from 11 residues. CDR1 is SEHNR, CDR2 FQNEAQ, per germline (reference sequence). The germline V and J ends were trimmed by 7 bases and 5 bases, with 8 bases remaining between them. CDR3 protein: CASTDTYGYTF. The CDR3 DNA sequence: TGTGCCAGCACAGACACTTATGGCTACACCTTC.

The chain has TRBV20-1 and TRBJ2-5, with D hard to call. Trimming removed 0 bases from V and 1 base from J, with 9 bases in between. Germline V gene data show CDR1 as DFQATT and CDR2 as SNEGSKA (reference sequence). This CDR3 has 14 residues. This CDR3 is CSARDLPAQETQYF. CDR3 coding DNA: TGCAGTGCTAGAGATCTACCGGCCCAAGAGACCCAGTACTTC.

The chain links TRBV27 to TRBJ1-4; D is perhaps TRBD1 (5 bases). The V gene lost 2 bases and the J gene lost 5 bases, with 12 bases spanning the gap. The CDR3 length is 15 residues. From germline, CDR1 is MNHEY and CDR2 SMNVEV (reference sequence). This CDR3 reads CASSLAGGGNEKLFF. CDR3 sequence (DNA): TGTGCCAGCAGTTTAGCCGGGGGAGGGAATGAAAAACTGTTTTTT.

The chain couples TRBV19 to TRBJ2-7, with a possible D match to TRBD2 (5 bases). The CDR3 loop spans 13 amino acids. Germline values: CDR1 LNHDA, CDR2 SQIVND (reference sequence). The V gene lost 10 bases and the J gene lost 0 bases, with 13 bases spanning the gap. CDR3 sequence reads: CATSDGNSYEQYF. Written as DNA, the CDR3 is TGTGCCACTTCGGACGGGAACTCCTACGAGCAGTACTTC.

This clonotype has just a few counts. The genes are TRBV5-1 and TRBJ1-5; no reliable D call. The CDR3 has 15 amino acids. Germline CDR1 SGHRS, CDR2 YFSETQ. Deletions cut 4 bases from V and 8 bases from J, with 19 bases between. CDR3 nucleotides: TGCGCCAGCAGCGGTGGGGTCCTATATGAGAAGCCCCAGCATTTT. It specifies CASSGGVLYEKPQHF.

This clonotype turned up a few times. The V gene is TRBV6-1, the J gene TRBJ2-1; TRBD1 agrees at 9 bases. CDR3 size: 16 residues. Germline-derived CDR1 and CDR2 are MNHNS and SASEGT. V shed 2 bases, J shed 7 bases, and the junction held 9 bases outside the gene matches. CDR3 region: CASSESPGQGGNEQFF. In nucleotides, the CDR3 is TGTGCCAGCAGTGAAAGCCCGGGACAGGGTGGGAATGAGCAGTTCTTC.

This clonotype showed up just a few times. Here the CDR3 reads CASRRTGMGQPQHF. CDR3 DNA sequence: TGTGCCAGCAGACGCACAGGGATGGGTCAGCCCCAGCATTTT. The chain employs TRBV12-3 or TRBV12-4 and TRBJ1-5; weak D call: TRBD1 (6 bases). The CDR3 totals 14 residues. V was shortened by 6 bases and J by 6 bases, with 15 bases between the two germline ends.

This clonotype was seen only a few times. The rearrangement joins TRBV6-1 to TRBJ2-4, with D maybe TRBD2 (6 bases). The CDR3 contains 15 residues. V shed 8 bases and J shed 5 bases, with 19 bases lying between them. From germline, CDR1 is MNHNS and CDR2 SASEGT. The CDR3 DNA sequence: TGTGCCAGCCCTGCGAAAACGGGAGAACAAAACATTCAGTACTTC. Its translation is CASPAKTGEQNIQYF.